The clone carrying this T cell receptor (beta chain) was counted many times. As processed by the authors: For nucleated cells, counts were estimated from reference gene primer amplification. Profiling relied on immunoSEQ multiplex PCR, and the TCRdb table lists in-frame clones only, not all of them. V, J and clone size are taken as reported in that table, and D and trimming were inferred from the DNA itself. The sample carries nearly 95,000 clones, just under 80% recorded once. The data originate from a study of blood T cell repertoires in COVID-19. For the study at large: The samples span acute and convalescent COVID-19 from the United States, Italy and Spain. Sources were T cells, B-cell-depleted T cells, or PBMCs; the material itself was cDNA or gDNA.

Deletions cut 4 bases from V and 9 bases from J, with 13 bases between. CDR3 length: 12 residues. In germline, CDR1 is MDHEN, CDR2 SYDVKM. This sequence joins TRBV28 and TRBJ2-7; tentative D call: TRBD1 (6 bases). The specimen sequenced was peripheral blood. This receptor was obtained from a human donor in a cohort sampled during active COVID-19. The CDR3 sequence: CASSSQGFAQYF. The CDR3 DNA is TGTGCCAGCAGTTCACAGGGTTTCGCGCAGTACTTC. Together with reference TRBV28 and TRBJ2-7, the CDR3 gives the full variable domain: DVKVTQSSRYLVKRTGEKVFLECVQDMDHENMFWYRQDPGLGLRLIYFSYDVKMKEKGDIPEGYSVSREKKERFSLILESASTNQTSMYLCASSSQGFAQYFGPGTRLTVT.